The present entry profiles one T cell receptor (beta chain) with its context. As originally analysed: For nucleated cells, counts were estimated from reference gene primer amplification. The protocol was immunoSEQ multiplex PCR, while the TCRdb copy is restricted to in-frame clones and leaves out a portion. D and trimming come from the DNA, and the V and J calls and clone size come from that table. The sample comprises about 280,000 clones, roughly 91% of which are singletons, and about 4.6% rests with the top ten. The sample is drawn from a study of blood T cell repertoires in COVID-19. Whole-study context: Sample material is recorded as cDNA or gDNA derived from T cells, B-cell-depleted T cells, or PBMCs.

Germline lookup yields CDR1 LGHDT and CDR2 YNNKEL (reference sequence). The CDR3 totals 12 residues. V was shortened by 1 base and J by 6 bases, with 5 bases between the two germline ends. This receptor was identified in a man aged 35 to 55 with acute or convalescent COVID-19. Sequenced sample: peripheral blood. The rearrangement links TRBV3-1 (or the pseudogene TRBV3-2) to TRBJ2-3; D gene uncertain. The DNA for the CDR3 is TGTGCCAGCAGCCAAGGTATCGATACGCAGTATTTT. This translates into CASSQGIDTQYF.